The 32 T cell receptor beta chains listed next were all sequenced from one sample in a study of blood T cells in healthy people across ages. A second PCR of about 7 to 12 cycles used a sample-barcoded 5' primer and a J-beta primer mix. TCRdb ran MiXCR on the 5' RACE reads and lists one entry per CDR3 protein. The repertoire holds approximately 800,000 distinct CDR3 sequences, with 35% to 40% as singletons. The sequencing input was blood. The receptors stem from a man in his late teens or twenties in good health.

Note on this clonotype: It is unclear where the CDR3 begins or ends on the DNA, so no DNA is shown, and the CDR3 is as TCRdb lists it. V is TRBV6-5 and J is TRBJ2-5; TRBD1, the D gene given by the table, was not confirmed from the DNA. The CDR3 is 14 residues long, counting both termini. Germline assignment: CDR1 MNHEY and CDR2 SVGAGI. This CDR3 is CASSTSPGFSEQYF.

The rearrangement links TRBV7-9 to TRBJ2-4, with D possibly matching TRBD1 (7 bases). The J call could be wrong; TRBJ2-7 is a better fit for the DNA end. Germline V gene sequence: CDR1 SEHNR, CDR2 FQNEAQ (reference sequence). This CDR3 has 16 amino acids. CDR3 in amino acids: CASSLEEGALVYEQYF. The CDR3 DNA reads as TGTGCCAGCAGCTTAGAGGAGGGGGCATTGGTCTACGAGCAGTACTTC.

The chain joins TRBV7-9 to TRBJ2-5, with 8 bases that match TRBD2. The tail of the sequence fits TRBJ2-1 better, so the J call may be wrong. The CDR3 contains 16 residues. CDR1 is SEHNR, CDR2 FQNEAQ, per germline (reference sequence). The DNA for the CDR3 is TGTGCCAGCAGCCCCCAGTCGGGGGGGCAACAAGAGACCCAGTTCTTC. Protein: CASSPQSGGQQETQFF.

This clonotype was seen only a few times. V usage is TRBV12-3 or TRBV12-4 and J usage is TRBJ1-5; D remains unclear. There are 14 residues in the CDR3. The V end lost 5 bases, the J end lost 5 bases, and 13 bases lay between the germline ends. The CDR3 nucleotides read TGTGCCAGCAGTCCGCTGGCTGGCGATCAGCCCCAGCATTTT. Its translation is CASSPLAGDQPQHF.

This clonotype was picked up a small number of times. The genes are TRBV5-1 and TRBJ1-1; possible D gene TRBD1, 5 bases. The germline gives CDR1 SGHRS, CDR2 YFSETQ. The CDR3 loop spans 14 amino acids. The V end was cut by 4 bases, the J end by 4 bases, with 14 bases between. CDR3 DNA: TGCGCCAGCAGCCGTCGGGACTCTAGCACTGAAGCTTTCTTT. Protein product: CASSRRDSSTEAFF.

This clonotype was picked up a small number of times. The CDR3 DNA is TGCAGTGCTAGAGACCCGGGACCCAGCAATGAGCAGTTCTTC. Its translation: CSARDPGPSNEQFF. The chain joins TRBV20-1 to TRBJ2-1; D tentatively reads TRBD1 or TRBD2 (5 bases each). Germline CDR1 DFQATT, CDR2 SNEGSKA (reference sequence). The CDR3 has 14 amino acids. The V and J ends lost 0 bases and 6 bases respectively, with 12 bases between them.

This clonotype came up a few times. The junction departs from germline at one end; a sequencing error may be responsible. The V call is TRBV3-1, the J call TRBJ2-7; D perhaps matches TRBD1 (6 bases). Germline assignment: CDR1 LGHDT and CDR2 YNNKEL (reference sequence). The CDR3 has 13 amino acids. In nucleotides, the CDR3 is TGCGCCAGCAGCCAAGGGGGACCCTACGAGCAGTACTTC. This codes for CASSQGGPYEQYF.

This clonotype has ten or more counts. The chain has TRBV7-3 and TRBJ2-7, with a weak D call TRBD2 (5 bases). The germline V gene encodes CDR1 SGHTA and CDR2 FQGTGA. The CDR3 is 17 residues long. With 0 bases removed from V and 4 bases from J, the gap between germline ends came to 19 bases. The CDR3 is CASSLTPGMLKIYEQYF. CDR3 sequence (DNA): TGTGCCAGCAGCTTAACCCCCGGGATGCTAAAAATTTACGAGCAGTACTTC.

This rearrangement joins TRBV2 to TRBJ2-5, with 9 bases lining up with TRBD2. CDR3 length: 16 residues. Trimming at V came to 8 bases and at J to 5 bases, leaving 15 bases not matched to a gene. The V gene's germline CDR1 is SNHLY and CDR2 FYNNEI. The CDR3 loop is CASERTSEFITETQYF. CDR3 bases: TGTGCCAGCGAGCGGACTAGCGAGTTTATAACGGAGACCCAGTACTTC.

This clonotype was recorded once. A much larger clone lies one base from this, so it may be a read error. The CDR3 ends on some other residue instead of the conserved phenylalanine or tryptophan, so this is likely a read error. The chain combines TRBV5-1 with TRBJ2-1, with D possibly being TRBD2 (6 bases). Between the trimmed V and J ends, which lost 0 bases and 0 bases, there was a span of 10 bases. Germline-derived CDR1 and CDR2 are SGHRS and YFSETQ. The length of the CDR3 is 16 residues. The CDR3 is CASSLGGGVSYNEQFL. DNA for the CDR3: TGCGCCAGCAGCTTGGGCGGAGGGGTCTCCTACAATGAGCAGTTCCTC.

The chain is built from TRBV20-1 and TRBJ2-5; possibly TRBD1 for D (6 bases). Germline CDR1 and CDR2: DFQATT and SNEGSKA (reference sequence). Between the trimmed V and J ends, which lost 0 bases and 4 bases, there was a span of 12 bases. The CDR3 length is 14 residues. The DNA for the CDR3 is TGCAGTGCTAGAGATCCTAGAGGGGGAGAGACCCAGTACTTC. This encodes CSARDPRGGETQYF.

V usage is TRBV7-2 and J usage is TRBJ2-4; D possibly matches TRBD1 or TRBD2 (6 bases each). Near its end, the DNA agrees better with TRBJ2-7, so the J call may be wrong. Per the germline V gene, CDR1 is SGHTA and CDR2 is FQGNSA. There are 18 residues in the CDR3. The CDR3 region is CASSLVGGTWTDSYEQYF. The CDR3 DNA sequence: TGTGCCAGCAGCTTAGTAGGGGGGACCTGGACAGACTCCTACGAGCAGTACTTC.

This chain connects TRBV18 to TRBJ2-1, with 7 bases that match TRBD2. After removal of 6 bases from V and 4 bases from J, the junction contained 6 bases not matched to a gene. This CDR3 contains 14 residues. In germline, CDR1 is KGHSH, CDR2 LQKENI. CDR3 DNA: TGTGCCAGCTCCCGCCAGCGGGGTTACAATGAGCAGTTCTTC. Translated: CASSRQRGYNEQFF.

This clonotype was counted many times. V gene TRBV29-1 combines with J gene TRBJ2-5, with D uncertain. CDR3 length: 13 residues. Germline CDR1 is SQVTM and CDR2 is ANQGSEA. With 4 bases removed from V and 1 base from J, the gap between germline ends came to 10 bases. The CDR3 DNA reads TGCAGCGTTGTAAGGCGAATCCAAGAGACCCAGTACTTC. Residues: CSVVRRIQETQYF.

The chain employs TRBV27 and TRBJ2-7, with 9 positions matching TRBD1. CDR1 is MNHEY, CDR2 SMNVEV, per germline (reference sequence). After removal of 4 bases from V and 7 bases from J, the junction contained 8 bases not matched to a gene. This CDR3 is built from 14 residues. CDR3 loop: CASSSWDRVGEQYF. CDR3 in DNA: TGTGCCAGCAGTTCGTGGGACAGGGTGGGTGAGCAGTACTTC.

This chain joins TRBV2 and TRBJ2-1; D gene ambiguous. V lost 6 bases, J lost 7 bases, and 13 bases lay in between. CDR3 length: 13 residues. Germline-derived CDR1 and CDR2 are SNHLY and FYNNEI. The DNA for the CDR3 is TGTGCCAGCAGACTGGTCTGGGTGAATGAGCAGTTCTTC. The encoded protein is CASRLVWVNEQFF.

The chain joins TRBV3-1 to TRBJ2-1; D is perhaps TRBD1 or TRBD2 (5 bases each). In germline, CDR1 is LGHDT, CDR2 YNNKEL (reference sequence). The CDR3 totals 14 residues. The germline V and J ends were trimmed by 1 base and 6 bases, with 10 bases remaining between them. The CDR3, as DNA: TGTGCCAGCAGCCAAGTGGCAGGGAGCAATGAGCAGTTCTTC. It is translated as CASSQVAGSNEQFF.

CDR3 region: CSARLRGRGYSNQPQHF. The CDR3 bases are TGCAGTGCTAGACTTAGGGGCAGGGGATATAGCAATCAGCCCCAGCATTTT. The chain is built from TRBV20-1 and TRBJ1-5; possibly TRBD1 for D (6 bases). V was trimmed by 2 bases and J by 0 bases, leaving 17 bases between them. Germline CDR1 and CDR2: DFQATT and SNEGSKA (reference sequence). CDR3 length: 17 residues.

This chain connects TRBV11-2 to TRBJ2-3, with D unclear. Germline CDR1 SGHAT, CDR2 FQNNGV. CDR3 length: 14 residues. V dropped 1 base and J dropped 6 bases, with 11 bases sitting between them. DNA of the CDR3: TGTGCCAGCAGCTTAGGGCTCGACGGGGATACGCAGTATTTT. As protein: CASSLGLDGDTQYF.

The chain's CDR3 is CSVPIFFWRRGQETQFF. The CDR3 nucleotides are TGCAGTGTCCCGATCTTCTTCTGGCGGAGGGGCCAAGAGACCCAGTTCTTC. V is TRBV20-1 and J is TRBJ2-5, with D tentatively TRBD2 (6 bases). Gene TRBJ2-1 matches the end of the DNA better, so the J call may be wrong. Germline-derived CDR1 and CDR2 are DFQATT and SNEGSKA (reference sequence). This CDR3 comprises 17 residues.

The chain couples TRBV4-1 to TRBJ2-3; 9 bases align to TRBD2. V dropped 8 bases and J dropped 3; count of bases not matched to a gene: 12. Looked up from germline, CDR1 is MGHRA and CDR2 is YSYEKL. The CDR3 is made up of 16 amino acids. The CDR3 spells CASSTVLAGLTDTQYF. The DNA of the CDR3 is TGCGCCAGCTCTACCGTTCTAGCGGGGCTAACAGATACGCAGTATTTT.

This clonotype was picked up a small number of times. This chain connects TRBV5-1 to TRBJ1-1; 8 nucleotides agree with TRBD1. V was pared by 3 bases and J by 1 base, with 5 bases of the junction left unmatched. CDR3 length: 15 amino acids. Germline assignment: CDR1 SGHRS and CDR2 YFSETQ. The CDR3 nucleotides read TGCGCCAGCAGCTGGGGGGACAGGACGAACACTGAAGCTTTCTTT. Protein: CASSWGDRTNTEAFF.

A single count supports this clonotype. This CDR3 reads CSARDAPLRLPDASYEQYF. In nucleotides, the CDR3 is TGCAGTGCTAGAGATGCCCCCCTAAGACTCCCCGACGCCTCCTACGAGCAGTACTTC. V gene TRBV20-1 combines with J gene TRBJ2-7; D call uncertain. Trimming took off 0 bases at V and 0 bases at J, with 24 bases between the two ends. Germline CDR1 and CDR2: DFQATT and SNEGSKA (reference sequence). This CDR3 is 19 amino acids long.

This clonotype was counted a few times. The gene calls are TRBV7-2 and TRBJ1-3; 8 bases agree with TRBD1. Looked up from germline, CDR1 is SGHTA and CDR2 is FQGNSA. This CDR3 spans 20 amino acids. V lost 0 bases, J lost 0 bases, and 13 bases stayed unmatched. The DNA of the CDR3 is TGTGCCAGCAGCTTAGCGCTTGAGACAGGGGTAGCACTCTCTGGAAACACCATATATTTT. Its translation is CASSLALETGVALSGNTIYF.

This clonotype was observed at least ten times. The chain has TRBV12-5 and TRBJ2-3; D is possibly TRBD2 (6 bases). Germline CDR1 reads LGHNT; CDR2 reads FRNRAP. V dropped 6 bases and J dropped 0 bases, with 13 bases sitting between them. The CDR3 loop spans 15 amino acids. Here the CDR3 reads CASGQTGTSTDTQYF. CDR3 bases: TGTGCTAGTGGCCAAACCGGGACTAGCACAGATACGCAGTATTTT.

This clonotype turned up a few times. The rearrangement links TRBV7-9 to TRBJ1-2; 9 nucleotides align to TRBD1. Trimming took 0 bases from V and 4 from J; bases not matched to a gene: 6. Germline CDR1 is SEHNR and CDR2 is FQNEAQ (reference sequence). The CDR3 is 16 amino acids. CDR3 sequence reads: CASSLAGGTGLYGYTF. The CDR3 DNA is TGTGCCAGCAGCTTAGCCGGAGGGACAGGGCTCTATGGCTACACCTTC.

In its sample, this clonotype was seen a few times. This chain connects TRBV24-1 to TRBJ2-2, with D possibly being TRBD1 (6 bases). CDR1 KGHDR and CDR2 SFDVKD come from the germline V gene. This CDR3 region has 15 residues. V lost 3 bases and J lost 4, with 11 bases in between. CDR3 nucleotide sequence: TGTGCCACCAGTGATCACAGGGTTAGCACCGGGGAGCTGTTTTTT. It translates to CATSDHRVSTGELFF.

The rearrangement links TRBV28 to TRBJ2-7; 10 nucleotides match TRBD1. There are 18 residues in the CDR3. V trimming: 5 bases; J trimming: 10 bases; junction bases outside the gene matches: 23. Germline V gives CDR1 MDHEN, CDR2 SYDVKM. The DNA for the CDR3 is TGTGCCAGCAGTCCCTCCGTCTGGACAGGGGGGTCTCAAGAGGCCCAGTACTTC. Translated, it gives CASSPSVWTGGSQEAQYF.

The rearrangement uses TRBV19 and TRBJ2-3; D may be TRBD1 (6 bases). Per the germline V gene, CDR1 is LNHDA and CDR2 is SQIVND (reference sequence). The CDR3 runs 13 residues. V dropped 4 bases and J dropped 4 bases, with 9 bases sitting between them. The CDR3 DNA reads TGTGCCAGTAGTAACAGGGTCCCAGATACGCAGTATTTT. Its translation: CASSNRVPDTQYF. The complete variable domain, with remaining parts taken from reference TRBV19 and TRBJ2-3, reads DGGITQSPKYLFRKEGQNVTLSCEQNLNHDAMYWYRQDPGQGLRLIYYSQIVNDFQKGDIAEGYSVSREKKESFPLTVTSAQKNPTAFYLCASSNRVPDTQYFGPGTRLTVL.

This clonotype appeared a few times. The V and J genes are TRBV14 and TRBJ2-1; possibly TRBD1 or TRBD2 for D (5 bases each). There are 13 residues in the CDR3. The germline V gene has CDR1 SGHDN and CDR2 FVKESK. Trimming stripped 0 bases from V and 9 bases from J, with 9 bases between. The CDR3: CASSQERGGEQFF. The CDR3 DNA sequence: TGTGCCAGCAGCCAAGAGAGGGGCGGTGAGCAGTTCTTC.

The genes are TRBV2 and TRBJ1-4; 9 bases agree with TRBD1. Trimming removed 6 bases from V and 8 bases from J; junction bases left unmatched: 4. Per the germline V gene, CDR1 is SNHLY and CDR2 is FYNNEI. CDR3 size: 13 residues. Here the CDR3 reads CASRQGALEKLFF. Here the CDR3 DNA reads TGTGCCAGCAGACAGGGGGCCTTGGAAAAACTGTTTTTT.

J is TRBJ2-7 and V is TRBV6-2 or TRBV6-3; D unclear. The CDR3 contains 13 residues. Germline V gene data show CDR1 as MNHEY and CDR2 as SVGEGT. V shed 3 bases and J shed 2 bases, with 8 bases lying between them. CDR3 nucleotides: TGTGCCAGCAGTTATTGGCATGCCTACGAGCAGTACTTC. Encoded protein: CASSYWHAYEQYF.